A selection of T cell receptor beta chains follows, all from one sample in a study of cytomegalovirus exposure and HLA in healthy donors. Sequencing used immunoSEQ multiplex PCR; TCRdb keeps in-frame clones, though not all of them. The table includes about 140,000 clones, around three quarters detected once. The sequencing sample was made of PBMCs. The source is a man aged 30-40 years in good health and CMV-seronegative. Each CDR3 is given without its conserved first and last residue.

j_call v_call cdr3_aa
TRBJ1-1 TRBV15 ATSGGVGRAGGAF
TRBJ2-1 TRBV5-1 ASSGDRVTYNEQF
TRBJ2-7 TRBV28 ASSLFPGGAFSSGGLYEQY
TRBJ2-5 TRBV18 ASSPGLEGSQY
TRBJ2-1 TRBV15 ATSRDEGYEQF
TRBJ1-2 TRBV15 ATSRDVFGYT
TRBJ2-3 TRBV5-1 ASSTGTGGTDTQY
TRBJ2-7 TRBV27 ASSFLAGPAYEQY
TRBJ1-2 TRBV6-1 ASSRGNGYT
TRBJ2-1 TRBV7-9 ASSLVGGLLAGRVDEQF
TRBJ1-5 TRBV7-9 ASSLGDQPQH
TRBJ2-5 TRBV9 ASSPWTRVEAQY
TRBJ2-7 TRBV20-1 SLLYYEQY
TRBJ2-7 TRBV6-5 ASSYEEGAYEQY
TRBJ2-1 TRBV30 AWTSSGRAAEQF
TRBJ2-5 TRBV28 ASTTDQETQY
TRBJ1-1 TRBV11-2 ASSLRGILEAF
TRBJ1-1 TRBV5-1 ASSLGHAMNTEAF
TRBJ2-2 TRBV28 ASSLGQLPTGELF
TRBJ2-7 TRBV5-1 ASSLGGDLFTYEQY
TRBJ2-2 TRBV27 ASSSSGGVTGELF
TRBJ1-4 TRBV4-1 ASSRFGTVLSEKLF
TRBJ2-1 TRBV29-1 SVVSGSSYNEQF
TRBJ2-3 TRBV5-4 ASSMGTAYTDTQY
TRBJ1-6 TRBV7-9 ASRGTGGNSPLH
TRBJ2-1 TRBV28 ASSLAAGYNEQF
TRBJ1-4 TRBV25-1 ASCAEQGGTNEKLF
TRBJ1-1 TRBV28 ASGGANTEAF
TRBJ2-1 TRBV29-1 SVKIGTGLYNEQF
TRBJ1-3 TRBV5-1 ASSLDSYSGNTIY
TRBJ1-1 TRBV5-3 ARSPNRGHMNTEAF
TRBJ2-1 TRBV4-1 ASSQTPRQGASPSSYNEQF
TRBJ1-2 TRBV18 ASSPPAGLGNYGYT
TRBJ2-7 TRBV4-2 ASSQAGTGSYEQY
TRBJ1-1 TRBV29-1 SAGVLRTEAF
TRBJ1-1 TRBV4-2 ASSQDHYGTGDTEAF
TRBJ1-1 TRBV6-6 ASSPTGTRNTEAF
TRBJ2-5 TRBV5-1 ASSGGLQETQY
TRBJ1-2 TRBV4-1 ASSPRDRAYYGYT
TRBJ1-5 TRBV19 ASSSSGDQPQH
TRBJ2-7 TRBV4-1 ASSQALGTGIYEQY
TRBJ2-1 TRBV2 ASSQPSGAHNEQF
TRBJ2-5 TRBV14 ASSQDRTMRGQETQY
TRBJ2-7 TRBV2 ASTGLAATYEQY
TRBJ2-1 TRBV9 ASSPGGTGMNEQF
TRBJ2-2 TRBV7-3 ASSPQNTGELF
TRBJ2-7 TRBV6-1 ASRAGLPTYEQY
TRBJ1-1 TRBV9 ASSVSVGRGTEAF
TRBJ2-3 TRBV10-3 AISAPGRTSGRSTDTQY
TRBJ2-5 TRBV7-7 ASSLLGKQETQY
TRBJ2-1 TRBV20-1 SARMGGEQF
TRBJ2-1 TRBV18 ASSPGAQGWNEQF
TRBJ2-5 TRBV11-2 ASSPGLDQETQY
TRBJ1-4 TRBV4-1 ASSQEGRANEKLF
TRBJ2-7 TRBV6-5 ASSYALGTGSYEQY